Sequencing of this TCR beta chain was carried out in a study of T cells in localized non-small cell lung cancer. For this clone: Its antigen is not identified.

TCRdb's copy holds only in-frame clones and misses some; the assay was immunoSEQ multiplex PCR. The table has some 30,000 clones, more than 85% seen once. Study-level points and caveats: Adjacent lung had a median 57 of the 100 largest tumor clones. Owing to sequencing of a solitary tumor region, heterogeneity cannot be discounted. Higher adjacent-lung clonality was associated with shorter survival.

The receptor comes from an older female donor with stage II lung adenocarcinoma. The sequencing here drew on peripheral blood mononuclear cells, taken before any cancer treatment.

The CDR3 here is CASSLQGTGVNTIYF. The CDR3 coding sequence is TGTGCCAGCAGCCTACAGGGGACTGGGGTCAACACCATATATTTT. V and J are TRBV9 and TRBJ1-3, with 7 bases lining up with TRBD1. This CDR3 is 15 amino acids long. V was pared by 4 bases and J by 7 bases, with 11 bases of the junction left unmatched. Per the germline V gene, CDR1 is SGDLS and CDR2 is YYNGEE. Variable domain in full (rest from reference TRBV9 and TRBJ1-3): DSGVTQTPKHLITATGQRVTLRCSPRSGDLSVYWYQQSLDQGLQFLIQYYNGEERAKGNILERFSAQQFPDLHSELNLSSLELGDSALYFCASSLQGTGVNTIYFGEGSWLTVV.